What follows are 30 T cell receptor beta chains derived from one specimen sequenced in a study (dated by TCRdb to the mid-2010s). Receptor amplification or capture employed 5' RACE. The sequencer was an Illumina MiSeq. TCRdb itself trimmed the public reads at Q25 with fastp, ran MiXCR and retained productive beta chains. Rows with a matching CDR3 protein are joined into one entry that keeps the most common DNA and genes. This sample comprises tens of thousands of distinct CDR3 sequences, about a quarter of them detected only once. Jointly, the top ten make up around 3.5% of the sample. Sequenced sample: naive CD4+ T cells sorted from a lymph node. The sample's cell subset or site label is to be understood as: naive CD4+ T cells, CD4+CD45RA+CD25-. The receptors come from a female donor with breast cancer.

This clonotype was picked up many times. V and J are TRBV7-3 and TRBJ2-1; 10 bases match TRBD2. The CDR3 consists of 14 residues. Germline CDR1 reads SGHTA; CDR2 reads FQGTGA. The V gene end was trimmed by 5 bases and the J gene end by 9 bases; junction bases not matched to a gene: 7. The CDR3 here is CASSPPGTSVEQFF. DNA for the CDR3: TGTGCCAGCAGCCCCCCCGGGACTAGCGTTGAGCAGTTCTTC.

In its sample, this clonotype was seen many times. This chain joins TRBV12-3 or TRBV12-4 and TRBJ2-5, with D possibly being TRBD1 or TRBD2 (5 bases each). This CDR3 contains 16 residues. V was shortened by 8 bases and J by 2 bases, with 21 bases between the two germline ends. The CDR3, as DNA: TGTGCCAGCCGATACGGGCCCGGGGACGGACAAGAGACCCAGTACTTC. Translated: CASRYGPGDGQETQYF.

This clonotype was detected a few times. V usage is TRBV7-2 and J usage is TRBJ2-2, with a tentative D call TRBD1 (6 bases). CDR1 is SGHTA, CDR2 FQGNSA, per germline. The V end lost 5 bases, the J end lost 3 bases, and 10 bases lay between the germline ends. The CDR3 has 14 residues. The CDR3 protein is CASSRGGYTGELFF. In DNA form, the CDR3 reads TGTGCCAGCAGCCGAGGGGGATACACCGGGGAGCTGTTTTTT.

The V call is TRBV13, the J call TRBJ2-7; 14 bases fit TRBD2. CDR3 size: 13 residues. Per germline, CDR1 PRHDT and CDR2 FYEKMQ (reference sequence). V lost 5 bases to trimming and J lost 12 bases; unmatched junction nucleotides: 6. CDR3 loop: CASSHGLAGGRYF. The DNA of the CDR3 is TGTGCCAGCAGCCACGGACTAGCGGGAGGAAGGTACTTC.

This clonotype was picked up many times. The chain couples TRBV6-2 or TRBV6-3 to TRBJ2-3; D gene uncertain. The length of the CDR3 is 16 residues. Germline lookup yields CDR1 MNHEY and CDR2 SVGEGT. The V gene lost 7 bases and the J gene lost 0 bases, with 17 bases spanning the gap. CDR3 in amino acids: CASTTRYGSSTDTQYF. The DNA for the CDR3 is TGTGCCAGCACCACCCGGTATGGATCCAGCACAGATACGCAGTATTTT.

This clonotype was observed a handful of times. V gene TRBV12-3 or TRBV12-4 combines with J gene TRBJ2-5; D gene ambiguous. The ends were cut back, 6 bases at V and 5 bases at J, with 10 bases in the middle. This CDR3 spans 12 amino acids. The CDR3 coding sequence is TGTGCCAGCAGGCGCAGTGGGGAGACCCAGTACTTC. Its translation: CASRRSGETQYF.

This chain connects TRBV2 to TRBJ1-2; a weak D match, TRBD1 (6 bases). The CDR3 is made up of 11 amino acids. Germline V gene data show CDR1 as SNHLY and CDR2 as FYNNEI. The V end lost 7 bases, the J end lost 8 bases, and 11 bases lay between the germline ends. The CDR3 region is CASNGGRGYTF. In nucleotides, the CDR3 is TGTGCCAGCAATGGGGGGCGCGGCTACACCTTC.

This clonotype was recorded only once. The CDR3 coding sequence is TGCGCCAGCAGCCAAACGGTAATCCGGGGGCCTATCGAGCAGTACTTC. This sequence encodes CASSQTVIRGPIEQYF. The chain joins TRBV4-1 to TRBJ2-7; either TRBD1 or TRBD2 may fit D (6 bases each). The germline V gene encodes CDR1 MGHRA and CDR2 YSYEKL. The CDR3 has 16 amino acids. V was cut by 2 bases and J by 6 bases, with 20 bases left in between.

This clonotype was observed once. This may come from a read error, since a much larger clone is one base off. This likely comes from a read error, as the CDR3 has no conserved phenylalanine or tryptophan at its end. This chain joins TRBV15 and TRBJ1-2, with D possibly TRBD1 on 6 matching bases. Trimming left V 0 bases short and J 7 bases short, with 15 bases between. This CDR3 spans 15 amino acids. Germline CDR1 LNHNV, CDR2 YYDKDF (reference sequence). This chain's CDR3 is CATSRERGAQAGYTS. The CDR3 DNA sequence: TGTGCCACCAGCAGAGAACGGGGGGCGCAGGCTGGCTACACCTCC.

This chain links TRBV20-1 with TRBJ2-7, with D maybe TRBD2 (6 bases). This CDR3 comprises 16 residues. Germline V gene lookup returns CDR1 DFQATT and CDR2 SNEGSKA (reference sequence). Trimming took off 5 bases at V and 0 bases at J, with 20 bases between the two ends. In DNA form, the CDR3 reads TGCAGTGCTCCGGGAGATTCTGGTTCATCCTCCTACGAGCAGTACTTC. It yields the protein CSAPGDSGSSSYEQYF.

Only one count was recorded for this clonotype. V gene TRBV7-2 combines with J gene TRBJ2-7, with a possible D match to TRBD1 (6 bases). The CDR3 loop spans 15 amino acids. Germline V lookup: CDR1 SGHTA, CDR2 FQGNSA. V lost 4 bases and J lost 9, with 22 bases in between. This CDR3 is CASSSSGQTGFGQYF. The CDR3 nucleotides read TGTGCCAGCAGCTCTAGTGGGCAAACAGGGTTCGGGCAGTACTTC.

V and J are TRBV4-1 and TRBJ1-1; unclear D gene. Trimming left V 2 bases short and J 6 bases short, with 13 bases between. The CDR3 consists of 14 residues. Germline-derived CDR1 and CDR2 are MGHRA and YSYEKL. Written as DNA, the CDR3 is TGCGCCAGCAGCCAAACGTCCCAGAGCGCTGAAGCTTTCTTT. Amino acid sequence: CASSQTSQSAEAFF.

This clonotype was detected ten times or more. This chain joins TRBV12-3 or TRBV12-4 and TRBJ2-7; a possible D gene is TRBD1 (6 bases). This CDR3 is built from 15 residues. V was pared by 5 bases and J by 2 bases, with 16 bases between. CDR3: CASSPMDRVTYEQYF. CDR3 DNA sequence: TGTGCCAGCAGTCCAATGGACAGAGTAACCTACGAGCAGTACTTC.

The CDR3 loop is CASSRQPNDYGYTF. The CDR3, as DNA: TGTGCCAGCAGCCGACAGCCTAATGACTATGGCTACACCTTC. This chain uses TRBV28 with TRBJ1-2; perhaps TRBD1 as D (5 bases). The CDR3 has 14 residues. The germline V and J ends were trimmed by 6 bases and 3 bases, with 14 bases remaining between them. Germline V lookup: CDR1 MDHEN, CDR2 SYDVKM.

CDR3 protein: CASSPQGVQAASYEQYF. The CDR3 region has the DNA TGTGCCAGCTCACCACAGGGGGTACAGGCCGCCTCCTACGAGCAGTACTTC. This rearrangement joins TRBV18 to TRBJ2-7; a weak D match, TRBD1 (6 bases). Germline CDR1 reads KGHSH; CDR2 reads LQKENI. CDR3 size: 17 residues. V was clipped by 1 base and J by 0 bases, with 16 bases between them.

This clonotype was observed a few times. J is TRBJ2-7 and V is TRBV6-1, with 7 bases aligning to TRBD2. The CDR3 runs 15 residues. J gave up 5 bases and V 6 bases, and 13 bases lay outside the gene matches. Germline V lookup: CDR1 MNHNS, CDR2 SASEGT. The CDR3 DNA reads as TGTGCCAGCAGGGTTAGCGGGTTAAGGAACCACGAGCAGTACTTC. Translated: CASRVSGLRNHEQYF.

This chain links TRBV20-1 with TRBJ2-6; the match to TRBD1 covers 8 bases. This CDR3 contains 15 residues. Germline loops: CDR1 DFQATT, CDR2 SNEGSKA (reference sequence). J lost 0 bases, V lost 5 bases, and 3 bases had no gene match. CDR3 in amino acids: CSADDRGSGANVLTF. CDR3 in DNA: TGCAGTGCTGATGACAGGGGCTCTGGGGCCAACGTCCTGACTTTC.

This clonotype showed up many times. The J gene is TRBJ1-1, the V gene TRBV27; D is possibly TRBD1 (5 bases). Germline V CDR1 and CDR2: MNHEY, SMNVEV (reference sequence). Trimming removed 6 bases at V and 4 bases at J, with 24 bases between. The CDR3 extends over 17 amino acids. The CDR3 nucleotides read TGTGCCAGCAGCGTTTTCGGGGACGTGAAAGGCGGCACTGAAGCTTTCTTT. This sequence encodes CASSVFGDVKGGTEAFF.

To note about this clonotype: One end of the junction fails to match germline, which may point to a read error. V and J are TRBV5-1 and TRBJ2-4; a possible D gene is TRBD2 (6 bases). CDR1 and CDR2 (germline): SGHRS, YFSETQ. The CDR3 extends over 19 amino acids. The CDR3 DNA reads as TGCGCCAGCAGCCTTGGAGTAGAGGCGGAGGGGTCCCACAAAACCATTCAGTACTTC. Translating gives CASSLGVEAEGSHKTIQYF.

Notes on this clonotype: One end of the junction is discordant with germline, which a read error may explain. The chain uses TRBV27 and TRBJ2-7, with D unresolved. The CDR3 contains 13 residues. Germline assignment: CDR1 MNHEY and CDR2 SMNVEV (reference sequence). The CDR3 sequence is CASSGPSGYGQYF. CDR3 nucleotides: TGTGCCAGCAGTGGACCCTCCGGTTACGGGCAGTACTTC.

The chain recombines TRBV6-6 with TRBJ1-6, with 9 bases matching TRBD1. Germline CDR1 is MNHNY and CDR2 is SVGAGI (reference sequence). The V and J ends lost 7 bases and 7 bases, in that order; junction bases with no gene match: 11. This CDR3 contains 16 residues. The CDR3 loop is CASTPSGTGLNSPLHF. The CDR3 region has the DNA TGTGCCAGCACTCCGTCGGGGACAGGGTTGAATTCACCCCTCCACTTT.

This clonotype came up a few times. The V gene is TRBV2, the J gene TRBJ2-4; TRBD1 matches at 11 bases. This CDR3 is built from 19 residues. V lost 7 bases, J lost 0 bases, and 14 bases stayed unmatched. CDR1 is SNHLY, CDR2 FYNNEI, per germline. DNA of the CDR3: TGTGCCAGCACCAAAGCGGGGACAGGGGGGACTTTAGCCAAAAACATTCAGTACTTC. The encoded protein is CASTKAGTGGTLAKNIQYF.

On this clonotype: A read error may account for a junction end that differs from germline. The chain couples TRBV27 to TRBJ1-3; D is undetermined. This CDR3 is built from 11 residues. Germline CDR1 and CDR2: MNHEY and SMNVEV (reference sequence). The CDR3 region has the DNA TGTGCCGTATGGGGTGGAAGCACCATATATTTT. It specifies CAVWGGSTIYF.

This clonotype was detected a few times. The genes are TRBV9 and TRBJ2-1; no firm D call. In germline, CDR1 is SGDLS, CDR2 YYNGEE. Trimming took 3 bases from V and 5 from J, leaving 9 bases between them. The CDR3 is 13 amino acids. The CDR3 region is CASSDGPDNEQFF. CDR3 nucleotide sequence: TGTGCCAGCAGCGACGGGCCCGACAATGAGCAGTTCTTC.

This clonotype ranks as medium-sized (0.01 to 0.1%). The chain joins TRBV4-1 to TRBJ1-1; D is unclear. CDR1 is MGHRA, CDR2 YSYEKL, per germline. CDR3 length equals 15 residues. Trimming took off 4 bases at V and 1 base at J, with 13 bases between the two ends. The CDR3 nucleotides read TGCGCCAGCAGCCGACCGGACCTTTCGAACACTGAAGCTTTCTTT. Translated: CASSRPDLSNTEAFF.

The chain employs TRBV7-2 and TRBJ1-1; D gene unclear. The CDR3 consists of 13 residues. With 5 bases removed from V and 7 bases from J, the gap between germline ends came to 14 bases. Per the germline V gene, CDR1 is SGHTA and CDR2 is FQGNSA. CDR3 in amino acids: CASSPSLKGEAFF. The DNA of the CDR3 is TGTGCCAGCAGCCCGTCACTGAAGGGTGAAGCTTTCTTT.

The J gene is TRBJ2-7, the V gene TRBV27; no definite D call. Germline V lookup: CDR1 MNHEY, CDR2 SMNVEV (reference sequence). Trimming took 2 bases from V and 4 from J, leaving 9 bases between them. The CDR3 length is 13 residues. The CDR3: CASSLGYRYEQYF. The CDR3 DNA sequence: TGTGCCAGCAGTTTAGGCTACCGGTACGAGCAGTACTTC.

In this sample, this clonotype turned up once. The junction does not match germline at one end; this may be a read error. This sequence joins TRBV4-1 and TRBJ1-1; no reliable D call. The CDR3 consists of 15 residues. From germline, CDR1 is MGHRA and CDR2 YSYEKL. In nucleotides, the CDR3 is TGCGCCAGCAGCCAAGCAGTGGGCGGGAACACTGGAGCTTTCTTT. Protein: CASSQAVGGNTGAFF.

This clonotype was counted at least ten times. The gene calls are TRBV20-1 and TRBJ2-5, with TRBD2 as a possible D gene (5 bases). The germline V gene encodes CDR1 DFQATT and CDR2 SNEGSKA (reference sequence). The germline V and J ends were trimmed by 0 bases and 2 bases, with 13 bases remaining between them. The CDR3 spans 15 residues. This CDR3 is CSARDAGAAQETQYF. In DNA, the CDR3 is TGCAGTGCTAGAGATGCGGGTGCCGCGCAAGAGACCCAGTACTTC.

The chain combines TRBV6-1 with TRBJ1-1; no definite D call. The length of the CDR3 is 14 residues. CDR1 and CDR2 from the germline V gene are MNHNS and SASEGT. V dropped 3 bases and J dropped 0 bases, with 8 bases sitting between them. Here the CDR3 DNA reads TGTGCCAGCAGTGATGAAGCTTTGAACACTGAAGCTTTCTTT. Its protein is CASSDEALNTEAFF.